The clone carrying this TCR beta chain was seen only once. The sample comes from a study of cytotoxic CD8 clonotypes in ibrutinib-treated CLL. V was shortened by 0 bases and J by 4 bases, with 7 bases between the two germline ends. The CDR3 is made up of 13 amino acids. Germline V CDR1 and CDR2: GTSNPN, SVGIG (reference sequence). Produced via immunoSEQ multiplex PCR; TCRdb's table is partial and in-frame only. The table records some 200,000 clones, 70% of them present only once. The clonotype originates from a human donor with chronic lymphocytic leukemia. Sequenced material: PBMCs, taken after 12 months of ibrutinib treatment. The chain couples TRBV30 to TRBJ1-3; D remains ambiguous. In DNA, the CDR3 is TGTGCCTGGAGTGTCATGCCCGGAAACACCATATATTTT. It codes for CAWSVMPGNTIYF.